Listed here is a single TCR beta chain. This record belongs to a study of blood T cell repertoires in COVID-19. At the level of the study: There were acute and convalescent COVID-19 samples, and they came from the United States, Italy and Spain. T cells, B-cell-depleted T cells, or PBMCs supplied cDNA or gDNA.

Per the authors' pipeline: From reference gene primer amplification, estimates of nucleated cell counts were derived. Generated by immunoSEQ multiplex PCR, the TCRdb table keeps only in-frame clones and is missing some. V and J calls and clone size are as listed in that table; D and trimming were resolved from the DNA. The sample comprises roughly 160,000 clones, around four fifths of which are singletons, and roughly 2.9% rests with the top ten. The CDR3 has 14 residues. V dropped 5 bases and J dropped 4; count of bases not matched to a gene: 5. Germline V gene lookup returns CDR1 SNHLY and CDR2 FYNNEI.

Source material: peripheral blood. This clonotype originated in a woman aged 60-75 years with acute or convalescent COVID-19. The genes are TRBV2 and TRBJ1-5; TRBD1 matches at 7 bases. CDR3 sequence reads: CASSRTGQNQPQHF. CDR3 nucleotide sequence: TGTGCCAGCAGTAGGACAGGACAAAATCAGCCCCAGCATTTT.